Below are 27 T cell receptor beta chains sequenced from a single sample in a study of Ad26.COV2.S vaccination and SARS-CoV-2 variants. Method: immunoSEQ multiplex PCR; TCRdb's copy keeps in-frame clones and lacks some. The data contain around 300,000 clones, around 88% of them singletons. The treatment: around 19 received Ad26.COV2.S at low or high dose, single or two shots; roughly five received placebo; per-sample allocation not given. Collection of the samples took place on day 63 after the first injection of vaccine or placebo. The sequencing used peripheral blood, collected in a trial of Ad26.COV2.S vaccine versus placebo. The source of these receptors is a person between 18 and 59 years old who received the Ad26.COV2.S COVID-19 vaccine or a placebo.

The gene calls are TRBV7-9 and TRBJ1-5; TRBD1 might be the D (5 bases). Trimming took off 5 bases at V and 7 bases at J, with 12 bases between the two ends. The germline CDR1 and CDR2 sequences are SEHNR and FQNEAQ (reference sequence). CDR3 length: 13 amino acids. CDR3 coding DNA: TGTGCCAGCAGCCCAAGGCGGGGGCAGCCCCAGCATTTT. This sequence encodes CASSPRRGQPQHF.

The V call is TRBV20-1, the J call TRBJ1-2, with D hard to call. V shed 3 bases and J shed 12 bases, with 5 bases lying between them. CDR3 size: 8 residues. Germline CDR1 is DFQATT and CDR2 is SNEGSKA (reference sequence). This CDR3 reads CSARRDTF. CDR3 bases: TGCAGTGCTAGGAGGGACACCTTC.

This chain joins TRBV7-2 and TRBJ2-3; the D gene is possibly TRBD1 (6 bases). The CDR3 is 15 residues long. Trimming took 1 base from V and 1 from J, leaving 9 bases between them. CDR1 is SGHTA, CDR2 FQGNSA, per germline. CDR3 bases: TGTGCCAGCAGCTTAGTGGCAGGGGGCACAGATACGCAGTATTTT. Translated: CASSLVAGGTDTQYF.

This rearrangement joins TRBV7-6 to TRBJ2-2; D gene uncertain. The V gene's germline CDR1 is SGHVS and CDR2 FNYEAQ. This CDR3 is built from 14 residues. With 2 bases removed from V and 1 base from J, the gap between germline ends came to 5 bases. In nucleotides, the CDR3 is TGTGCCAGCAGCTTAAGTGAGAACACCGGGGAGCTGTTTTTT. The encoded protein is CASSLSENTGELFF.

The gene calls are TRBV24-1 and TRBJ2-3; D remains ambiguous. Trimming removed 7 bases from V and 5 bases from J, with 12 bases in between. This CDR3 region has 13 residues. The germline CDR1 and CDR2 sequences are KGHDR and SFDVKD. In DNA, the CDR3 is TGTGCCACCAGACAGAGCTCTGGAGATACGCAGTATTTT. Protein: CATRQSSGDTQYF.

In its sample, this clone was seen once. The chain combines TRBV7-3 with TRBJ2-1, with 13 bases fitting TRBD2. V trimming: 6 bases; J trimming: 6 bases; junction bases outside the gene matches: 11. Germline CDR1 and CDR2: SGHTA and FQGTGA. The CDR3 totals 17 residues. The CDR3 sequence: CASRPSGLAGVGNEQFF. The DNA for the CDR3 is TGTGCCAGCAGGCCCTCCGGACTAGCGGGAGTCGGCAATGAGCAGTTCTTC. The variable domain in full, with the rest retrieved from reference TRBV7-3 and TRBJ2-1, is GAGVSQTPSNKVTEKGKYVELRCDPISGHTALYWYRQSLGQGPEFLIYFQGTGAADDSGLPNDRFFAVRPEGSVSTLKIQRTERGDSAVYLCASRPSGLAGVGNEQFFGPGTRLTVL.

V usage is TRBV5-5 and J usage is TRBJ1-2; unclear D gene. From germline, CDR1 is SGHKS and CDR2 YYEKEE (reference sequence). The germline V and J ends were trimmed by 6 bases and 2 bases, with 11 bases remaining between them. This CDR3 region has 13 residues. CDR3 DNA sequence: TGTGCCAGCACCCCGACACCAAACTATGGCTACACCTTC. It encodes CASTPTPNYGYTF.

A single count supports this clone. The chain uses TRBV5-1 and TRBJ1-4; no definite D call. The V end lost 0 bases, the J end lost 5 bases, and 11 bases lay between the germline ends. The CDR3 extends over 15 amino acids. The germline V gene encodes CDR1 SGHRS and CDR2 YFSETQ. This CDR3 reads CASSLVAAGNEKLFF. Written as DNA, the CDR3 is TGCGCCAGCAGCTTGGTTGCGGCGGGGAATGAAAAACTGTTTTTT.

This clone has just a few counts. This chain joins TRBV19 and TRBJ2-2; no reliable D call. Germline CDR1 LNHDA, CDR2 SQIVND (reference sequence). The V end was cut by 3 bases, the J end by 5 bases, with 4 bases between. The CDR3 runs 12 residues. CDR3 coding DNA: TGTGCCAGTAGTATTTTTACCGGGGAGCTGTTTTTT. Translating gives CASSIFTGELFF. Looking up the rest from reference TRBV19 and TRBJ2-2 gives the full variable domain: DGGITQSPKYLFRKEGQNVTLSCEQNLNHDAMYWYRQDPGQGLRLIYYSQIVNDFQKGDIAEGYSVSREKKESFPLTVTSAQKNPTAFYLCASSIFTGELFFGEGSRLTVL.

The chain links TRBV4-1 to TRBJ2-2; D not resolved. The CDR3 is 16 residues long. V was shortened by 2 bases and J by 4 bases, with 14 bases between the two germline ends. Germline CDR1 MGHRA, CDR2 YSYEKL. The CDR3 reads CASSQSSAAPTGELFF. CDR3 DNA: TGCGCCAGCAGCCAAAGCTCTGCAGCCCCCACCGGGGAGCTGTTTTTT.

CDR3 in DNA: TGTGCCAGCAGTTCGGGCGGGGAGCTGTTTTTT. It codes for CASSSGGELFF. The V gene is TRBV27, the J gene TRBJ2-2, with unresolved D. The CDR3 extends over 11 amino acids. Germline V gene sequence: CDR1 MNHEY, CDR2 SMNVEV (reference sequence). V was pared by 4 bases and J by 7 bases, with 4 bases between.

The chain links TRBV13 to TRBJ2-7; D is perhaps TRBD2 (5 bases). Between the trimmed V and J ends, which lost 4 bases and 3 bases, there was a span of 10 bases. CDR3 length: 13 amino acids. Germline lookup yields CDR1 PRHDT and CDR2 FYEKMQ (reference sequence). CDR3 nucleotide sequence: TGTGCCAGCAGCTCCCGGGAATTCTACGAGCAGTACTTC. Translating gives CASSSREFYEQYF.

This clone has more than one count but fewer than ten. This chain uses TRBV28 with TRBJ2-7; possible D gene TRBD1, 6 bases. The CDR3 has 14 amino acids. Germline assignment: CDR1 MDHEN and CDR2 SYDVKM. V shed 5 bases and J shed 3 bases, with 14 bases lying between them. The CDR3: CASSLTGSHYEQYF. In DNA, the CDR3 is TGTGCCAGCAGTCTTACAGGGTCCCACTACGAGCAGTACTTC.

The chain joins TRBV11-2 to TRBJ2-7; D unresolved. V was trimmed by 8 bases and J by 0 bases, leaving 17 bases between them. Germline V CDR1 and CDR2: SGHAT, FQNNGV. The CDR3 is made up of 15 amino acids. CDR3 bases: TGTGCCAGCTCACAGAGGCTTGCCACCTCCTACGAGCAGTACTTC. This translates into CASSQRLATSYEQYF.

This chain uses TRBV27 with TRBJ2-1; no reliable D call. Trimming took 7 bases from V and 3 from J, leaving 7 bases between them. The CDR3 totals 12 residues. Germline assignment: CDR1 MNHEY and CDR2 SMNVEV (reference sequence). The CDR3, as DNA: TGTGCCAGCAAGCTCGGCTACAATGAGCAGTTCTTC. Protein sequence: CASKLGYNEQFF.

This chain joins TRBV29-1 and TRBJ1-1; D unclear. Trimming took 4 bases from V and 1 from J, leaving 13 bases between them. The CDR3 is made up of 14 amino acids. Germline CDR1 reads SQVTM; CDR2 reads ANQGSEA. CDR3 DNA: TGCAGCGTTGGGGGAAAGGGATCGAACACTGAAGCTTTCTTT. Amino acids: CSVGGKGSNTEAFF.

This clone appeared once. The V and J genes are TRBV6-6 and TRBJ2-3; 10 bases fit TRBD1. The V segment lost 6 bases and the J segment 3 bases; nucleotides outside the gene matches: 9. Per germline, CDR1 MNHNY and CDR2 SVGAGI (reference sequence). The CDR3 is made up of 16 amino acids. CDR3 bases: TGTGCCAGCAGAGCCCCGGGACAGGGGCTAACAGATACGCAGTATTTT. This encodes CASRAPGQGLTDTQYF.

This chain links TRBV7-2 with TRBJ2-1; perhaps TRBD1 as D (6 bases). The germline CDR1 and CDR2 sequences are SGHTA and FQGNSA. The CDR3 is 13 residues long. With 5 bases removed from V and 7 bases from J, the gap between germline ends came to 12 bases. The CDR3 region is CASSRPGANEQFF. As DNA, the CDR3 is TGTGCCAGCAGCCGTCCAGGGGCAAATGAGCAGTTCTTC.

This clone was observed a handful of times. The rearrangement links TRBV11-2 to TRBJ1-4; the D gene is possibly TRBD1 (6 bases). The germline CDR1 and CDR2 sequences are SGHAT and FQNNGV. The CDR3 is 16 residues long. Trimming cost V 5 bases and J 8 bases, with 21 bases left between them. DNA of the CDR3: TGTGCCAGCAGCCCACGGGGGGCGCTATTAGGCGAAAAACTGTTTTTT. Amino acid sequence: CASSPRGALLGEKLFF.

This chain joins TRBV25-1 and TRBJ1-5; D might be TRBD1 (5 bases). Trimming took 8 bases from V and 4 from J, leaving 12 bases between them. In germline, CDR1 is MGHDK, CDR2 SYGVNS. The CDR3 has 13 amino acids. The CDR3 sequence: CASQGGANQPQHF. The CDR3 DNA reads TGTGCCAGCCAAGGTGGGGCGAATCAGCCCCAGCATTTT.

V usage is TRBV7-9 and J usage is TRBJ2-3; 8 bases are shared with TRBD2. CDR3 length equals 16 residues. The germline V gene has CDR1 SEHNR and CDR2 FQNEAQ (reference sequence). V trimming: 7 bases; J trimming: 3 bases; junction bases outside the gene matches: 12. The CDR3 bases are TGTGCCAGCAACCCTGCGGGGGCGGGGGGTACAGATACGCAGTATTTT. Translating it yields CASNPAGAGGTDTQYF.

The rearrangement joins TRBV28 to TRBJ2-1; 8 nucleotides agree with TRBD2. The germline gives CDR1 MDHEN, CDR2 SYDVKM. Trimming removed 10 bases from V and 3 bases from J; junction bases left unmatched: 11. CDR3 length: 15 residues. The CDR3 loop reads CATEPLAGSYNEQFF. CDR3 DNA: TGTGCCACCGAACCTCTAGCGGGCAGCTACAATGAGCAGTTCTTC.

V usage is TRBV28 and J usage is TRBJ2-4; 9 bases are shared with TRBD1. Germline CDR1 and CDR2: MDHEN and SYDVKM. V shed 5 bases and J 1 base; nucleotides not matched to a gene: 3. This CDR3 has 15 amino acids. The chain's CDR3 is CASSTGGAAKNIQYF. CDR3 bases: TGTGCCAGCAGTACAGGGGGCGCGGCCAAAAACATTCAGTACTTC.

The genes are TRBV27 and TRBJ1-1; weak D call: TRBD1 (6 bases). Germline assignment: CDR1 MNHEY and CDR2 SMNVEV (reference sequence). Trimming removed 7 bases at V and 7 bases at J, with 16 bases between. This CDR3 is built from 13 residues. The CDR3 DNA reads TGTGCCAGCAAGGTCTCCGGGACAATTGAAGCTTTCTTT. Translated: CASKVSGTIEAFF.

The V and J genes are TRBV10-3 and TRBJ1-1, with TRBD1 matching 9 bases. Germline CDR1 reads ENHRY; CDR2 reads SYGVKD. The CDR3 consists of 15 residues. The V gene end was trimmed by 7 bases and the J gene end by 4 bases; junction bases not matched to a gene: 10. The CDR3 loop reads CAIKGQGDGGTEAFF. DNA for the CDR3: TGTGCCATCAAGGGACAGGGTGATGGGGGCACTGAAGCTTTCTTT.

This rearrangement joins TRBV7-9 to TRBJ2-1; D not certain. The CDR3 is 13 residues long. V was clipped by 1 base and J by 6 bases, with 7 bases between them. Looked up from germline, CDR1 is SEHNR and CDR2 is FQNEAQ (reference sequence). This CDR3 is CASSLGGPNEQFF. CDR3 coding DNA: TGTGCCAGCAGCTTAGGGGGTCCCAATGAGCAGTTCTTC.

V is TRBV6-5 and J is TRBJ2-1; 8 bases are shared with TRBD2. The germline V gene has CDR1 MNHEY and CDR2 SVGAGI. With 5 bases clipped from V and 5 bases from J, the junction kept 8 bases outside the gene matches. The CDR3 has 15 amino acids. The CDR3 spells CASSPPGGLNNEQFF. As DNA, the CDR3 is TGTGCCAGCAGTCCCCCGGGGGGGCTTAACAATGAGCAGTTCTTC.